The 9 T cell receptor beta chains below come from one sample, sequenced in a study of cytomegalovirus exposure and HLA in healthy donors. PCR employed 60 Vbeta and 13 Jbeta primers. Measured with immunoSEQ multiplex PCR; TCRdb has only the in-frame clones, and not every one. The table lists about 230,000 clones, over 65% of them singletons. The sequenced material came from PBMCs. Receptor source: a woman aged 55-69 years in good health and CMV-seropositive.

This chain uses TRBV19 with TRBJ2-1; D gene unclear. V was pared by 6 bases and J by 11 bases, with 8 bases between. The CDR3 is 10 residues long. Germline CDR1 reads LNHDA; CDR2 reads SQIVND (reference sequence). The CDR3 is CASRDIQQFF. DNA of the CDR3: TGTGCCAGTAGAGACATTCAGCAGTTCTTC.

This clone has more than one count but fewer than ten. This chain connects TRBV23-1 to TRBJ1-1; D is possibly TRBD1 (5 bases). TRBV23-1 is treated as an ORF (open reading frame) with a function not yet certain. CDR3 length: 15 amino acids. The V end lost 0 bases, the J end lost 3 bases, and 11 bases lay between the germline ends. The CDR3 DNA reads TGCGCCAGCAGTCAATCGGGGGGAGAGGACACTGAAGCTTTCTTT. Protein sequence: CASSQSGGEDTEAFF.

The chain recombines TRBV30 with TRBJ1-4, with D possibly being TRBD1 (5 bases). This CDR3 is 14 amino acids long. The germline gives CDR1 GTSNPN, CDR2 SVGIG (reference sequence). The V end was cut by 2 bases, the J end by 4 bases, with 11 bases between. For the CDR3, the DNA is TGTGCCTGGAGTATAGACAGTCTTAATGAAAAACTGTTTTTT. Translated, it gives CAWSIDSLNEKLFF.

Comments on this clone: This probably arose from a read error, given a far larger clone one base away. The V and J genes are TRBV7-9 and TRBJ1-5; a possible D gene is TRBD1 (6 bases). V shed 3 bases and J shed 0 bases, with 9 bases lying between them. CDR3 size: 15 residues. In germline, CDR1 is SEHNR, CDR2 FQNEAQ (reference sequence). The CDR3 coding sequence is TGTGCCAGCAGCTTGCAGGGGTATAGCAATCAGCCCCAGCATTTT. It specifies CASSLQGYSNQPQHF.

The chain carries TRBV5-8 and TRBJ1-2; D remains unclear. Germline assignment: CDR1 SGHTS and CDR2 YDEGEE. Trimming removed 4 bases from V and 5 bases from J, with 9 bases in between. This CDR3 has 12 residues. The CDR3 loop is CASSRTGYGYTF. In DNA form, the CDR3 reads TGTGCCAGCAGCCGGACGGGGTATGGCTACACCTTC.

The CDR3 region has the DNA TGTGCCAGCAGCTTGGGGGGACTAGCGGGGTCCTACGAGCAGTACTTC. Translation: CASSLGGLAGSYEQYF. J is TRBJ2-5 and V is TRBV5-4, with 13 nucleotides matching TRBD2. TRBJ2-7 matches the DNA end more closely, so the J call is doubtful. CDR3 length: 16 amino acids. CDR1 SGHNT and CDR2 YYREEE come from the germline V gene (reference sequence).

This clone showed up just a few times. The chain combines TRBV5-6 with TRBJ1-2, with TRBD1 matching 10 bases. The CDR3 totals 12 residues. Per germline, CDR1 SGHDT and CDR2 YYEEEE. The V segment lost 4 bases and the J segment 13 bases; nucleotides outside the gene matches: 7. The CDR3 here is CASSPSTGGRTF. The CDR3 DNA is TGTGCCAGCAGCCCCTCGACAGGGGGCCGCACCTTC. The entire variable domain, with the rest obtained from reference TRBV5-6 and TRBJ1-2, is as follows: DAGVTQSPTHLIKTRGQQVTLRCSPKSGHDTVSWYQQALGQGPQFIFQYYEEEERQRGNFPDRFSGHQFPNYSSELNVNALLLGDSALYLCASSPSTGGRTFGSGTRLTVV.

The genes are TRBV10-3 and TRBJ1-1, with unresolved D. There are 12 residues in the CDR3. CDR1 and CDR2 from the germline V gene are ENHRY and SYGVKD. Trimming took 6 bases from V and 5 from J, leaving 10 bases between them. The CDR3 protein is CAISGLRTEAFF. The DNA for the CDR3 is TGTGCCATCAGCGGACTGAGGACTGAAGCTTTCTTT.

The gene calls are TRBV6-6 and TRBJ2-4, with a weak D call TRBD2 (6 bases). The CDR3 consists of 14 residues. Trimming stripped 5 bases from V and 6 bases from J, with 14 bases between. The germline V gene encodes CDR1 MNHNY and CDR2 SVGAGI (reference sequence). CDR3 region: CASSRRESGNIQYF. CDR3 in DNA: TGTGCCAGCAGTCGACGGGAGTCCGGAAACATTCAGTACTTC.